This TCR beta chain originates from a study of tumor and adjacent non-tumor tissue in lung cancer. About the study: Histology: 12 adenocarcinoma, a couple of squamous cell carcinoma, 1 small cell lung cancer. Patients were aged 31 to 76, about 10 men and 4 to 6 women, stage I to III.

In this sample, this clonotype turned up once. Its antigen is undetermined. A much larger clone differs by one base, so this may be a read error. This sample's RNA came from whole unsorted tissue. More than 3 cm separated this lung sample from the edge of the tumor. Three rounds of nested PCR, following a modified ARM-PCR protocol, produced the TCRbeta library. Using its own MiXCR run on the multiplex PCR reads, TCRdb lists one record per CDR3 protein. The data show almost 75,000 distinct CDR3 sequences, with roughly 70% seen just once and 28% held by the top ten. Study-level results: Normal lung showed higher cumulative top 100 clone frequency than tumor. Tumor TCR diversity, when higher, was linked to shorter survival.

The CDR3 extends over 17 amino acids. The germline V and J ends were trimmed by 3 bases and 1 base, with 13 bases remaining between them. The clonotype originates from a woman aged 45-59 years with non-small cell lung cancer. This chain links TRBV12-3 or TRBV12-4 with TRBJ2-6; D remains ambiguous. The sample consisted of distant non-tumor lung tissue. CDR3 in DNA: TGTGCCAGCAGTTTTATGGGCCCCGGATCTGGGGCCAACGTCCTGACTTTC. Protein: CASSFMGPGSGANVLTF.